The clone carrying this TCR beta chain was seen at least ten times. The sample belongs to a study of low-dose radiotherapy and immunotherapy resistance in tumors. Looking at the study overall: Fractions of 1 Gy went to Cohort 2 every two weeks, for 13 Gy over 26 weeks.

With TRAV- and TRBV-specific primers, first-strand cDNA was made, covering the alpha and beta chains. Over about 19 PCR cycles, TCRs were amplified from a constant-region primer and V-primer adapter. From the reads, TCRdb called clonotypes with MiXCR, one entry per CDR3 protein. The data show 100,000 or so distinct CDR3 sequences, roughly 20% seen once. The CDR3 extends over 18 amino acids. Germline V gene data show CDR1 as MNHNY and CDR2 as SVGAGI (reference sequence). The time point denotes: after trial treatment. Regarding treatment: LDRT plus nivolumab, ipilimumab, low-dose cyclophosphamide and aspirin (RACIN trial). As their treatment, donors received nivolumab, ipilimumab, aspirin, low-dose cyclophosphamide and low-dose radiotherapy.

J is TRBJ1-5 and V is TRBV6-6; D is perhaps TRBD1 (5 bases). The specimen was PBMCs, collected after low-dose radiotherapy plus immunotherapy. The clonotype was recovered from a male donor with prostate cancer. The DNA for the CDR3 is TGTGCTACGCACCACGGGGTCGGGACGCTCAATAGCAATCAGCCCCAGCATTTT. Protein sequence: CATHHGVGTLNSNQPQHF.